Listed below are T cell receptor beta chains from one sample, sequenced in a study of shared clonotypes between healthy human individuals. Using immunoSEQ multiplex PCR, the repertoire was profiled, and TCRdb retains in-frame clones only, with some absent. The sample carries approximately 2.3 million clones, more than 85% recorded once. The sample consisted of naive CD4+ T cells from PBMCs. The receptors here all came from a man younger than 30 in good health. Some clones in this sample may be carry-over from other donors' samples. Both conserved end residues are part of each CDR3. Each record gives: J gene, clone size, D gene, V gene, CDR3 length, CDR3 protein, CDR3 DNA. The D gene is left open where the match is weak. A clone size is listed for some rows: how often the clone was seen (once, few, many), or a class if it is expanded.

j_gene: TRBJ2-3
abundance: NA
d_gene: NA
v_gene: TRBV6-5
len: 15
CDR3aa: CASARGAGVGDTQYF
CDR3nt: TGTGCCAGCGCCAGGGGGGCGGGAGTGGGAGATACGCAGTATTTT

j_gene: TRBJ2-5
abundance: NA
d_gene: NA
v_gene: TRBV28
len: 13
CDR3aa: CAILGDNQETQYF
CDR3nt: TGTGCCATCCTAGGGGACAACCAAGAGACCCAGTACTTC

j_gene: TRBJ2-1
abundance: NA
d_gene: TRBD1
v_gene: TRBV9
len: 16
CDR3aa: CASSVVGTGAYNEQFF
CDR3nt: TGTGCCAGCAGCGTAGTAGGGACAGGGGCATACAATGAGCAGTTCTTC

j_gene: TRBJ2-5
abundance: NA
d_gene: NA
v_gene: TRBV5-6
len: 14
CDR3aa: CASSTPQGGETQYF
CDR3nt: TGTGCCAGCAGCACCCCCCAGGGCGGAGAGACCCAGTACTTC

j_gene: TRBJ2-7
abundance: NA
d_gene: TRBD2
v_gene: TRBV11-1
len: 14
CDR3aa: CASSTGGGGYEQYF
CDR3nt: TGTGCCAGCTCAACGGGGGGTGGAGGGTACGAGCAGTACTTC

j_gene: TRBJ2-7
abundance: NA
d_gene: TRBD1
v_gene: TRBV7-9
len: 17
CDR3aa: CASSLEDRGRQRGRKYF
CDR3nt: TGTGCCAGCAGCCTAGAGGACAGGGGGCGCCAAAGGGGCAGGAAGTACTTC

j_gene: TRBJ2-7
abundance: NA
d_gene: TRBD1
v_gene: TRBV11-2
len: 11
CDR3aa: CASSLGQGQYF
CDR3nt: TGTGCCAGCAGCTTAGGACAGGGGCAGTACTTC

j_gene: TRBJ1-1
abundance: NA
d_gene: TRBD1
v_gene: TRBV18
len: 16
CDR3aa: CASSRNTGQAGTEAFF
CDR3nt: TGTGCCAGCTCACGAAACACGGGACAGGCCGGGACTGAAGCTTTCTTT

j_gene: TRBJ1-4
abundance: NA
d_gene: NA
v_gene: TRBV5-1
len: 15
CDR3aa: CASSLAGPQYEKLFF
CDR3nt: TGCGCCAGCAGCTTGGCGGGACCCCAATATGAAAAACTGTTTTTT

j_gene: TRBJ1-2
abundance: NA
d_gene: TRBD1
v_gene: TRBV28
len: 13
CDR3aa: CASSVDRGYGYTF
CDR3nt: TGTGCCAGCAGTGTAGACAGGGGGTATGGCTACACCTTC

j_gene: TRBJ2-5
abundance: NA
d_gene: NA
v_gene: TRBV11-2
len: 15
CDR3aa: CASSLDFGVRETQYF
CDR3nt: TGTGCCAGCAGCTTAGATTTTGGCGTAAGGGAGACCCAGTACTTC

j_gene: TRBJ1-4
abundance: NA
d_gene: NA
v_gene: TRBV15
len: 13
CDR3aa: CATSPGLSEKLFF
CDR3nt: TGTGCCACCAGCCCGGGACTGTCGGAAAAACTGTTTTTT

j_gene: TRBJ1-3
abundance: NA
d_gene: NA
v_gene: TRBV5-1
len: 15
CDR3aa: CASSFDTELRNTIYF
CDR3nt: TGCGCCAGCAGCTTCGATACGGAGCTGCGGAACACCATATATTTT

j_gene: TRBJ2-1
abundance: NA
d_gene: TRBD2
v_gene: TRBV9
len: 14
CDR3aa: CASSGLARYNEQFF
CDR3nt: TGTGCCAGCAGCGGACTAGCGAGATACAATGAGCAGTTCTTC

j_gene: TRBJ2-2
abundance: NA
d_gene: TRBD1
v_gene: TRBV5-8
len: 13
CDR3aa: CASSVQGTGELFF
CDR3nt: TGTGCCAGCAGCGTACAGGGGACCGGGGAGCTGTTTTTT

j_gene: TRBJ2-7
abundance: NA
d_gene: NA
v_gene: TRBV25-1
len: 11
CDR3aa: CASSSSHEQYF
CDR3nt: TGTGCCAGCAGTAGTTCCCACGAGCAGTACTTC

j_gene: TRBJ2-7
abundance: NA
d_gene: TRBD1
v_gene: TRBV29-1
len: 13
CDR3aa: CSVGDRASYEQYF
CDR3nt: TGCAGCGTTGGGGACAGGGCTTCCTACGAGCAGTACTTC

j_gene: TRBJ2-7
abundance: NA
d_gene: TRBD1
v_gene: TRBV28
len: 17
CDR3aa: CASSLWGDRGKTYEQYF
CDR3nt: TGTGCCAGCAGTTTATGGGGGGACAGGGGGAAAACCTACGAGCAGTACTTC

j_gene: TRBJ2-2
abundance: NA
d_gene: NA
v_gene: TRBV9
len: 16
CDR3aa: CASSFRTVNGAGELFF
CDR3nt: TGTGCCAGCAGCTTCCGGACTGTAAATGGGGCCGGGGAGCTGTTTTTT

j_gene: TRBJ2-3
abundance: NA
d_gene: NA
v_gene: TRBV5-1
len: 13
CDR3aa: CASSLGGPDTQYF
CDR3nt: TGCGCCAGCAGCTTGGGGGGGCCAGATACGCAGTATTTT

j_gene: TRBJ2-3
abundance: NA
d_gene: NA
v_gene: TRBV15
len: 13
CDR3aa: CATSRRLTDTQYF
CDR3nt: TGTGCCACCAGCAGGAGGCTCACAGATACGCAGTATTTT

j_gene: TRBJ2-1
abundance: NA
d_gene: TRBD2
v_gene: TRBV9
len: 15
CDR3aa: CASSASSGARNEQFF
CDR3nt: TGTGCCAGCAGCGCCTCTAGCGGAGCCCGAAATGAGCAGTTCTTC

j_gene: TRBJ2-1
abundance: NA
d_gene: NA
v_gene: TRBV5-1
len: 16
CDR3aa: CASGKRLDSSYNEQFF
CDR3nt: TGCGCCAGCGGCAAGAGACTCGACAGCTCCTACAATGAGCAGTTCTTC

j_gene: TRBJ2-4
abundance: NA
d_gene: TRBD1
v_gene: TRBV18
len: 16
CDR3aa: CASSPGQGAMGNIQYF
CDR3nt: TGTGCCAGCTCACCGGGGCAGGGGGCAATGGGAAACATTCAGTACTTC

j_gene: TRBJ1-2
abundance: NA
d_gene: NA
v_gene: TRBV7-3
len: 13
CDR3aa: CASSFLQGDGYTF
CDR3nt: TGTGCCAGCAGCTTTCTTCAAGGGGATGGCTACACCTTC

j_gene: TRBJ2-5
abundance: NA
d_gene: TRBD2
v_gene: TRBV4-1
len: 18
CDR3aa: CASSQVASGRALQETQYF
CDR3nt: TGCGCCAGCAGCCAAGTGGCCAGCGGGAGGGCCCTCCAAGAGACCCAGTACTTC

j_gene: TRBJ1-1
abundance: once
d_gene: NA
v_gene: TRBV9
len: 13
CDR3aa: CASSVSETSEAFF
CDR3nt: TGTGCCAGCAGCGTTTCAGAGACGTCTGAAGCTTTCTTT

j_gene: TRBJ2-7
abundance: NA
d_gene: NA
v_gene: TRBV6-1
len: 14
CDR3aa: CASSEGARAYEQYF
CDR3nt: TGTGCCAGCAGTGAAGGTGCCAGAGCCTACGAGCAGTACTTC

j_gene: TRBJ1-1
abundance: NA
d_gene: NA
v_gene: TRBV29-1
len: 11
CDR3aa: CSVVTNTEAFF
CDR3nt: TGCAGCGTTGTGACGAACACTGAAGCTTTCTTT

j_gene: TRBJ1-5
abundance: NA
d_gene: NA
v_gene: TRBV28
len: 13
CDR3aa: CASRPDSNQPQHF
CDR3nt: TGTGCCAGCAGACCGGACAGCAATCAGCCCCAGCATTTT

j_gene: TRBJ2-5
abundance: NA
d_gene: NA
v_gene: TRBV9
len: 16
CDR3aa: CASSVQGLGSEETQYF
CDR3nt: TGTGCCAGCAGCGTACAAGGGTTGGGGTCGGAGGAGACCCAGTACTTC

j_gene: TRBJ2-1
abundance: NA
d_gene: NA
v_gene: TRBV5-1
len: 15
CDR3aa: CASSLAISSYNEQFF
CDR3nt: TGCGCCAGCAGCTTGGCCATTTCCTCCTACAATGAGCAGTTCTTC

j_gene: TRBJ1-3
abundance: once
d_gene: TRBD1
v_gene: TRBV6-1
len: 15
CDR3aa: CATRGTVLFGNTIYF
CDR3nt: TGTGCCACGAGGGGGACAGTCCTTTTTGGAAACACCATATATTTT

j_gene: TRBJ2-7
abundance: NA
d_gene: NA
v_gene: TRBV6-1
len: 20
CDR3aa: CASSEWWGNLGASFTYEQYF
CDR3nt: TGTGCCAGCAGTGAATGGTGGGGGAATTTAGGAGCTTCCTTTACCTACGAGCAGTACTTC

j_gene: TRBJ2-7
abundance: NA
d_gene: NA
v_gene: TRBV28
len: 15
CDR3aa: CASSFAGSLRGEQYF
CDR3nt: TGTGCCAGCAGTTTCGCCGGGAGCTTGAGGGGCGAGCAGTACTTC

j_gene: TRBJ1-1
abundance: once
d_gene: NA
v_gene: TRBV5-5
len: 15
CDR3aa: CASSSVRGLNTEAFF
CDR3nt: TGTGCCAGCAGCTCGGTTAGGGGGTTGAACACTGAAGCTTTCTTT

j_gene: TRBJ2-5
abundance: NA
d_gene: NA
v_gene: TRBV6-1
len: 14
CDR3aa: CASSEGWYQETQYF
CDR3nt: TGTGCCAGCAGTGAGGGCTGGTACCAAGAGACCCAGTACTTC

j_gene: TRBJ2-5
abundance: NA
d_gene: NA
v_gene: TRBV18
len: 16
CDR3aa: CATHRTAGTQQETQYF
CDR3nt: TGTGCCACCCACAGGACGGCGGGGACTCAGCAAGAGACCCAGTACTTC

j_gene: TRBJ1-5
abundance: few
d_gene: NA
v_gene: TRBV7-2
len: 15
CDR3aa: CASSWGGGVGQPQHF
CDR3nt: TGTGCCAGCAGCTGGGGAGGGGGAGTCGGTCAGCCCCAGCATTTT

j_gene: TRBJ2-5
abundance: NA
d_gene: NA
v_gene: TRBV21-1
len: 16
CDR3aa: CASSIQGGLLRETQYF
CDR3nt: TGTGCCAGCAGCATCCAAGGGGGCCTCCTTCGGGAGACCCAGTACTTC

j_gene: TRBJ2-1
abundance: NA
d_gene: NA
v_gene: TRBV2
len: 13
CDR3aa: CASSEDGGYEQFF
CDR3nt: TGTGCCAGCAGTGAAGATGGGGGCTATGAGCAGTTCTTC

j_gene: TRBJ2-7
abundance: NA
d_gene: NA
v_gene: TRBV7-9
len: 13
CDR3aa: CASSSGPGGEQYF
CDR3nt: TGTGCCAGCAGCTCGGGCCCAGGAGGCGAGCAGTACTTC

j_gene: TRBJ1-4
abundance: NA
d_gene: NA
v_gene: TRBV5-4
len: 15
CDR3aa: CASSLAKQGGEKLFF
CDR3nt: TGTGCCAGCAGCTTGGCCAAACAGGGTGGTGAAAAACTGTTTTTT

j_gene: TRBJ1-5
abundance: NA
d_gene: NA
v_gene: TRBV6-5
len: 14
CDR3aa: CASSYSGAQEPQHF
CDR3nt: TGTGCCAGCAGTTACTCGGGGGCCCAGGAGCCCCAGCATTTT

j_gene: TRBJ1-1
abundance: NA
d_gene: NA
v_gene: TRBV6-6
len: 13
CDR3aa: CASSKRKGDDAFF
CDR3nt: TGTGCCAGCAGCAAAAGGAAGGGGGATGACGCTTTCTTT

j_gene: TRBJ2-7
abundance: NA
d_gene: NA
v_gene: TRBV19
len: 10
CDR3aa: CAVKGDEQYF
CDR3nt: TGTGCCGTAAAGGGGGACGAGCAGTACTTC

j_gene: TRBJ2-2
abundance: NA
d_gene: NA
v_gene: TRBV2
len: 16
CDR3aa: CASSGAEDELPGELFF
CDR3nt: TGTGCCAGCAGTGGAGCGGAGGACGAACTACCCGGGGAGCTGTTTTTT

j_gene: TRBJ2-7
abundance: NA
d_gene: NA
v_gene: TRBV5-1
len: 15
CDR3aa: CASSLGRGASYEQYF
CDR3nt: TGCGCCAGCAGCTTGGGCCGGGGGGCATCCTACGAGCAGTACTTC

j_gene: TRBJ1-2
abundance: NA
d_gene: NA
v_gene: TRBV28
len: 15
CDR3aa: CASSLFPSYNYGYTF
CDR3nt: TGTGCCAGCAGTTTATTTCCGTCATATAACTATGGCTACACCTTC

j_gene: TRBJ2-1
abundance: once
d_gene: NA
v_gene: TRBV10-3
len: 18
CDR3aa: CAISEGLWKAANYNEQFF
CDR3nt: TGTGCCATCAGTGAGGGGCTGTGGAAAGCCGCTAACTACAATGAGCAGTTCTTC

j_gene: TRBJ2-5
abundance: NA
d_gene: TRBD1
v_gene: TRBV25-1
len: 17
CDR3aa: CASSEQQGAILGETQYF
CDR3nt: TGTGCCAGCAGTGAACAACAGGGGGCGATTCTAGGGGAGACCCAGTACTTC

j_gene: TRBJ2-7
abundance: NA
d_gene: TRBD1
v_gene: TRBV5-1
len: 15
CDR3aa: CASSRTGLSSYEQYF
CDR3nt: TGCGCCAGCAGCAGGACAGGGCTCAGCTCCTACGAGCAGTACTTC

j_gene: TRBJ2-2
abundance: NA
d_gene: NA
v_gene: TRBV29-1
len: 16
CDR3aa: CSVANTPPGYTGELFF
CDR3nt: TGCAGCGTCGCGAACACCCCGCCCGGGTACACCGGGGAGCTGTTTTTT